This T cell receptor (beta chain) was recorded in a study of blood T cell repertoires in COVID-19. The wider study: Some COVID-19 samples were acute and others convalescent; all came from the United States, Italy and Spain. PBMCs, B-cell-depleted T cells, or T cells provided the cDNA or gDNA that made up the material.

The table came from immunoSEQ multiplex PCR; TCRdb's copy has only in-frame clones and leaves some out. Of more than 300,000 clones in the sample, over 75% were seen once. This CDR3 is 13 amino acids long. Trimming removed 6 bases at V and 1 base at J, with 9 bases between. The germline V gene encodes CDR1 ENHRY and CDR2 SYGVKD. Living in 20 to 30 US areas, the participants were between roughly 18 and 95 years of age. The V gene is TRBV10-3, the J gene TRBJ1-1, with a weak D call TRBD1 (5 bases). Input material: PBMCs or T cells enriched from blood (not recorded which). The receptor comes from a man aged 25 to 45 who had recovered from COVID-19. DNA for the CDR3: TGTGCCATCAGGGGGCAGGGGAACACTGAAGCTTTCTTT. This codes for CAIRGQGNTEAFF.